The entry below gives a single T cell receptor (beta chain) sequence along with its context. This clone appeared many times. This receptor's antigen is unknown. No clone much larger than this one lies a single base away; base qualities are absent. This record belongs to a study of metastatic and nonmetastatic thyroid tumors (dated by TCRdb to about 2020). General notes on the study: The researchers compared repertoires between peripheral blood samples and tumor or nodule tissue samples from patients with malignant or benign thyroid disease. The study at large found these results: In both blood and tumor samples, TCR beta diversity was reported to be significantly higher in malignant tumors than in benign nodules.

V ends up 4 bases short and J 5 bases short, with an unmatched junction base count of 6. The germline V gene (reference sequence) provides CDR1 LNHDA and CDR2 SQIVND. Spanning cysteine to phenylalanine, the CDR3 consists of 15 amino acids. The sequence is cut down to CDR3 DNA, 45 bases in frame from base 1. No treatment had been received by any patient before thyroid surgery. The study retrospectively analysed patient clinical samples collected from the early 2010s to the late 2010s using T-cell receptor beta sequencing. The library was obtained by PCR. TCRdb names Illumina HiSeq 4000 as the instrument used. High-throughput sequencing was used to profile the TCR beta-chain CDR3 region of every patient. In the paper's pipeline: Drawing on CDR3 differences between clinicopathological groups, the researchers built a classifier meant to tell apart patients with distant-metastatic papillary thyroid cancer. The Shannon index was used to measure repertoire diversity, and the Morisita-Horn index was used to measure how similar tumor and blood repertoires were. TCRdb passed the public sequencing reads through fastp at Q25 and MiXCR, retaining productive beta sequences. The V and J calls were not made by the authors but by TCRdb's processing. In this sample the table shows roughly 38,000 clones, more than 15% of which occur a single time. The ten largest clones represent around 17% of the sample.

The V and J segments used are TRBV19 and TRBJ2-1; a stretch of 9 junction bases matches TRBD1. Sequenced material: blood. The sequence was collected from a female donor with papillary thyroid cancer or a benign thyroid nodule (not recorded which). Some clones in this sample may be carry-over from other donors' samples. The DNA sequence is given as TGTGCCAGTAGTACCGGACAGGGGAGACACAATGAGCAGTTCTTC. The encoded protein is CASSTGQGRHNEQFF.